This is a list of T cell receptor beta chains from one sample in a study of T-cell reconstitution after alpha-beta-depleted transplantation in children. TCRdb reprocessed the PCR reads via MiXCR and lists one record per CDR3 protein. The sample records approximately 290,000 distinct CDR3 sequences, more than 9% being singletons. The input for sequencing was peripheral blood, taken 180 days after TCRalphabeta/CD19-depleted stem cell transplant. The source of these receptors is a male patient between 2 and 10 years old who had a stem cell transplant for chronic granulomatous disease, so the T cells may come from the graft donor. Both conserved end residues are part of each CDR3. The order of the fields is J gene, V gene, D gene, clone size, CDR3 DNA, CDR3 protein. The D gene is left open where the match is weak. Only part of the rows carry a size: once, few, many, or a class if the clone is expanded.

j_call: TRBJ2-2; v_call: TRBV13; d_call: -; clone_size: many; cdr3_nt: TGTGCCAGCAGCCCGGACCAGACCACCGGGGAGCTGTTTTTT; cdr3_aa: CASSPDQTTGELFF
j_call: TRBJ2-3; v_call: TRBV7-9; d_call: TRBD1; clone_size: many; cdr3_nt: TGTGCCAGCAGCTCGACAGGGGTCACAGATACGCAGTATTTT; cdr3_aa: CASSSTGVTDTQYF
j_call: TRBJ2-1; v_call: TRBV3-1; d_call: TRBD2; clone_size: -; cdr3_nt: TGTGCCAGCAGCCAAGTTACTAGCGGGGGCAATGAGCAGTTCTTC; cdr3_aa: CASSQVTSGGNEQFF
j_call: TRBJ2-5; v_call: TRBV14; d_call: TRBD1; clone_size: many; cdr3_nt: TGTGCCAGCAGCCCATTTTACAGGGGGCGCATGGAGACCCAGTACTTC; cdr3_aa: CASSPFYRGRMETQYF
j_call: TRBJ2-1; v_call: TRBV18; d_call: TRBD1; clone_size: many; cdr3_nt: TGTGCCAGCTCACCGGCTGTTGGACAGGGCAAATCCAATGAGCAGTTCTTC; cdr3_aa: CASSPAVGQGKSNEQFF
j_call: TRBJ2-2; v_call: TRBV10-1; d_call: -; clone_size: many; cdr3_nt: TGCGCCAGCATGAACAGGGGGGGGTTCACCGGGGAGCTGTTTTTT; cdr3_aa: CASMNRGGFTGELFF
j_call: TRBJ2-4; v_call: TRBV5-4; d_call: -; clone_size: -; cdr3_nt: TGTGCCAGCAGCTTGGCTACAGCCAAAAACATTCAGTACTTC; cdr3_aa: CASSLATAKNIQYF
j_call: TRBJ2-7; v_call: TRBV20-1; d_call: -; clone_size: few; cdr3_nt: TGCAGTGCTAGAGCCACCGGGACCTCCTACGAGCAGTACTTC; cdr3_aa: CSARATGTSYEQYF
j_call: TRBJ2-7; v_call: TRBV6-4; d_call: TRBD2; clone_size: many; cdr3_nt: TGTGCCAGCAGCGGACTAGCGGGAGTTTTAATCTACGAGCAGTACTTC; cdr3_aa: CASSGLAGVLIYEQYF
j_call: TRBJ2-3; v_call: TRBV6-2/TRBV6-3; d_call: -; clone_size: many; cdr3_nt: TGTGCCAGCAGTTACTCCGGAGGCACAGATACGCAGTATTTT; cdr3_aa: CASSYSGGTDTQYF
j_call: TRBJ1-2; v_call: TRBV28; d_call: -; clone_size: many; cdr3_nt: TGTGCCAGCAGTAAACCGCAGGGCTACACCTTC; cdr3_aa: CASSKPQGYTF
j_call: TRBJ2-2; v_call: TRBV5-1; d_call: -; clone_size: many; cdr3_nt: TGCGCCAGCAGTGGTTCCGTTGTGGCCGGGGAGCTGTTTTTT; cdr3_aa: CASSGSVVAGELFF
j_call: TRBJ2-3; v_call: TRBV6-4; d_call: TRBD2; clone_size: many; cdr3_nt: TGTGCCAGCAGCCCCACTAGCGAGGATACGCAGTATTTT; cdr3_aa: CASSPTSEDTQYF
j_call: TRBJ1-4; v_call: TRBV29-1; d_call: -; clone_size: many; cdr3_nt: TGCAGCGTTGAACTCCCCTCTCGAGGGGAAAAACTGTTTTTT; cdr3_aa: CSVELPSRGEKLFF
j_call: TRBJ1-3; v_call: TRBV18; d_call: -; clone_size: few; cdr3_nt: TGTGCCAGCTCACCCGACGGAAACTCTGGAAACACCATATATTTT; cdr3_aa: CASSPDGNSGNTIYF
j_call: TRBJ1-2; v_call: TRBV28; d_call: -; clone_size: -; cdr3_nt: TGTGCCAGCAGTTTCAGGCGGCGGAGGAACTATGGCTACACCTTC; cdr3_aa: CASSFRRRRNYGYTF
j_call: TRBJ2-6; v_call: TRBV27; d_call: -; clone_size: many; cdr3_nt: TGTGCCAGCAGCCTTAGGGCAATCCGGGACACCGGTGGGGCCAACGTCCTGACTTTC; cdr3_aa: CASSLRAIRDTGGANVLTF
j_call: TRBJ2-3; v_call: TRBV4-1; d_call: TRBD2; clone_size: many; cdr3_nt: TGCGCCAGCAGCCCGGCGGGGAGGGCTAACACAGATACGCAGTATTTT; cdr3_aa: CASSPAGRANTDTQYF
j_call: TRBJ1-3; v_call: TRBV4-3; d_call: -; clone_size: many; cdr3_nt: TGCGCCAGCAGCCAATCCAAGAGCAACACCATATATTTT; cdr3_aa: CASSQSKSNTIYF
j_call: TRBJ2-3; v_call: TRBV30; d_call: -; clone_size: few; cdr3_nt: TGTGCCTGGAGTGTATCAGATACGCAGTATTTT; cdr3_aa: CAWSVSDTQYF
j_call: TRBJ2-3; v_call: TRBV5-1; d_call: -; clone_size: many; cdr3_nt: TGCGCCAGTAGACCGGAGGGGGATACGCAGTATTTT; cdr3_aa: CASRPEGDTQYF
j_call: TRBJ2-7; v_call: TRBV19; d_call: -; clone_size: few; cdr3_nt: TGTGCCAGTAGTATGATTCTTTCCGCAAACGAGCAGTACTTC; cdr3_aa: CASSMILSANEQYF
j_call: TRBJ2-3; v_call: TRBV2; d_call: TRBD2; clone_size: -; cdr3_nt: TGTGCCAGCACCCTTGATAGCGGGGGGCAAGATACGCAGTATTTT; cdr3_aa: CASTLDSGGQDTQYF
j_call: TRBJ1-5; v_call: TRBV12-5; d_call: TRBD1; clone_size: many; cdr3_nt: TGTGCTAGTGGCTACGGACAGGGCAATCAGCCCCAGCATTTT; cdr3_aa: CASGYGQGNQPQHF
j_call: TRBJ2-7; v_call: TRBV27; d_call: -; clone_size: many; cdr3_nt: TGTGCCAGCAGTTTAGCAGGGAGCGTCGAGCAGTACTTC; cdr3_aa: CASSLAGSVEQYF
j_call: TRBJ2-6; v_call: TRBV9; d_call: TRBD1; clone_size: many; cdr3_nt: TGTGCCAGCAGCGTAGTTCAGGGGGCCGGTTCGTCTGGGGCCAACGTCCTGACTTTC; cdr3_aa: CASSVVQGAGSSGANVLTF
j_call: TRBJ2-3; v_call: TRBV27; d_call: -; clone_size: -; cdr3_nt: TGTGCCAGCAATTCCATCATCAGTACAGATACGCAGTATTTT; cdr3_aa: CASNSIISTDTQYF
j_call: TRBJ2-2; v_call: TRBV23-1; d_call: -; clone_size: few; cdr3_nt: TGCGCCAGCAGTCAATCGATCGACCTCGGGGAGCTGTTTTTT; cdr3_aa: CASSQSIDLGELFF
j_call: TRBJ2-1; v_call: TRBV20-1; d_call: TRBD1; clone_size: many; cdr3_nt: TGCAGTGCTAGAGGCGACAGGGCGGGTGTTTCGGGGTACAATGAGCAGTTCTTC; cdr3_aa: CSARGDRAGVSGYNEQFF
j_call: TRBJ2-1; v_call: TRBV6-6; d_call: -; clone_size: many; cdr3_nt: TGTGCCAGCAGTTACTCTGACTGGAATGAGCAGTTCTTC; cdr3_aa: CASSYSDWNEQFF
j_call: TRBJ1-1; v_call: TRBV20-1; d_call: -; clone_size: many; cdr3_nt: TGCAGTGCTAGGGCCCGTCCACCGAGGGACACTGAAGCTTTCTTT; cdr3_aa: CSARARPPRDTEAFF
j_call: TRBJ2-1; v_call: TRBV6-5; d_call: TRBD2; clone_size: -; cdr3_nt: TGTGCCAGCAGTTACGTACTAGCGGGAGGGAATGAGCAGTTCTTC; cdr3_aa: CASSYVLAGGNEQFF
j_call: TRBJ2-1; v_call: TRBV20-1; d_call: TRBD1; clone_size: many; cdr3_nt: TGCAGTGCTAGACCACCTCGGACAGGGCCCTACAATGAGCAGTTCTTC; cdr3_aa: CSARPPRTGPYNEQFF
j_call: TRBJ1-5; v_call: TRBV7-2; d_call: -; clone_size: -; cdr3_nt: TGTGCCAGCAGCTTCGAGGGGGTCCAGCCCCAGCATTTT; cdr3_aa: CASSFEGVQPQHF
j_call: TRBJ2-7; v_call: TRBV6-5; d_call: TRBD1; clone_size: many; cdr3_nt: TGTGCCAGCAGTTCCATGGCAACGACAGGGACCTACGAGCAGTACTTC; cdr3_aa: CASSSMATTGTYEQYF
j_call: TRBJ2-7; v_call: TRBV5-1; d_call: -; clone_size: many; cdr3_nt: TGCGCCAGCAGAAGAGACGGCCTATACGAGCAGTACTTC; cdr3_aa: CASRRDGLYEQYF
j_call: TRBJ2-5; v_call: TRBV12-3/TRBV12-4; d_call: -; clone_size: few; cdr3_nt: TGTGCCAGCAGTTCACTCCGACAGAAAGAAGAGACCCAGTACTTC; cdr3_aa: CASSSLRQKEETQYF
j_call: TRBJ2-7; v_call: TRBV12-5; d_call: TRBD1; clone_size: many; cdr3_nt: TGTGCTAGTGGTTTGAACGCCGGGACAGGGTCCTACGAGCAGTACTTC; cdr3_aa: CASGLNAGTGSYEQYF
j_call: TRBJ1-1; v_call: TRBV5-1; d_call: TRBD1; clone_size: many; cdr3_nt: TGCGCCAGCAGCCCCGGACAGGGGAAGAACACTGAAGCTTTCTTT; cdr3_aa: CASSPGQGKNTEAFF
j_call: TRBJ1-2; v_call: TRBV29-1; d_call: -; clone_size: many; cdr3_nt: TGCAGCGTTGGGGCTGCAGATGGCTACACCTTC; cdr3_aa: CSVGAADGYTF
j_call: TRBJ2-7; v_call: TRBV11-2; d_call: TRBD2; clone_size: -; cdr3_nt: TGTGCCAGCACCACTCGGCTTAGCGGGAGGACTGCCTACGAGCAGTACTTC; cdr3_aa: CASTTRLSGRTAYEQYF
j_call: TRBJ1-3; v_call: TRBV12-3/TRBV12-4; d_call: -; clone_size: many; cdr3_nt: TGTGCCAGCAGTTTACTCCGGTTTGGAAACACCATATATTTT; cdr3_aa: CASSLLRFGNTIYF
j_call: TRBJ2-1; v_call: TRBV6-1; d_call: TRBD1; clone_size: many; cdr3_nt: TGTGCCAGCGGCCTCACAGGGGGAAGCTCCTACAATGAGCAGTTCTTC; cdr3_aa: CASGLTGGSSYNEQFF
j_call: TRBJ2-1; v_call: TRBV6-5; d_call: TRBD2; clone_size: -; cdr3_nt: TGTGCCAGCAGTTATTTGCCCGGGAGGCTCGACAATGAGCAGTTCTTC; cdr3_aa: CASSYLPGRLDNEQFF
j_call: TRBJ1-2; v_call: TRBV27; d_call: TRBD1; clone_size: many; cdr3_nt: TGTGCCAGCCATCCGGGACAGGGTGTTTACTATGGCTACACCTTC; cdr3_aa: CASHPGQGVYYGYTF
j_call: TRBJ2-5; v_call: TRBV5-1; d_call: -; clone_size: many; cdr3_nt: TGCGCCAGCAGTCCGCTGGGACCACAAGAGACCCAGTACTTC; cdr3_aa: CASSPLGPQETQYF
j_call: TRBJ2-4; v_call: TRBV20-1; d_call: -; clone_size: many; cdr3_nt: TGCAGTGCTGCGGTGTCAGGGTTTACAAACATTCAGTACTTC; cdr3_aa: CSAAVSGFTNIQYF
j_call: TRBJ2-5; v_call: TRBV6-6; d_call: TRBD2; clone_size: many; cdr3_nt: TGTGCCTCCGGACTAGCGGAGTGGGAGACCCAGTACTTC; cdr3_aa: CASGLAEWETQYF
j_call: TRBJ2-5; v_call: TRBV6-6; d_call: -; clone_size: many; cdr3_nt: TGTGCCAGCACCCACCTAGGGTGGGAGACCCAGTACTTC; cdr3_aa: CASTHLGWETQYF
j_call: TRBJ2-3; v_call: TRBV7-6; d_call: -; clone_size: many; cdr3_nt: TGTGCCAGCAGCTTATTGATAACAGATACGCAGTATTTT; cdr3_aa: CASSLLITDTQYF
j_call: TRBJ2-1; v_call: TRBV20-1; d_call: TRBD2; clone_size: many; cdr3_nt: TGCAGTGCTTTCACGACTAGCGGGGAGCAGTTCTTC; cdr3_aa: CSAFTTSGEQFF
j_call: TRBJ2-2; v_call: TRBV2; d_call: -; clone_size: -; cdr3_nt: TGTGCCAGCAGAGGTCTTGTGGGATACGGCGGGGAGCTGTTTTTT; cdr3_aa: CASRGLVGYGGELFF
j_call: TRBJ2-7; v_call: TRBV7-2; d_call: TRBD2; clone_size: many; cdr3_nt: TGTGCCAGCAGCATACTAGCGGGAGAAGGCGAGCAGTACTTC; cdr3_aa: CASSILAGEGEQYF
j_call: TRBJ2-5; v_call: TRBV5-1; d_call: -; clone_size: many; cdr3_nt: TGCGCCAGCAGCTCCGGGGCAGCACAAGAGACCCAGTACTTC; cdr3_aa: CASSSGAAQETQYF
j_call: TRBJ1-5; v_call: TRBV12-3/TRBV12-4; d_call: TRBD1; clone_size: many; cdr3_nt: TGTGCCAGCAGCTTAGACCGGGTCCCAGGGGGATTCGGTCAGCCCCAGCATTTT; cdr3_aa: CASSLDRVPGGFGQPQHF